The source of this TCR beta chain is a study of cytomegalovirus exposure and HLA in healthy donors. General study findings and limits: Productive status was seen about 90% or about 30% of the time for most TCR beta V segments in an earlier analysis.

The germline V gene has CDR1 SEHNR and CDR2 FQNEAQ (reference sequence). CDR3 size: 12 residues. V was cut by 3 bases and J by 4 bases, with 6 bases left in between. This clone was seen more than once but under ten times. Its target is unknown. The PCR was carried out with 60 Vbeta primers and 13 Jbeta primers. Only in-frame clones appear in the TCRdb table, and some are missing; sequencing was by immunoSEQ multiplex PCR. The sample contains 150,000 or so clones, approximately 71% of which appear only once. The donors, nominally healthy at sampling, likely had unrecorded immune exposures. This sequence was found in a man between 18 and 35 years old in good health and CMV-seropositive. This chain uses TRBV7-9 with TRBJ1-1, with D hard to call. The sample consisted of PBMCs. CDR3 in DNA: TGTGCCAGCAGCTTGTATGTCACTGAAGCTTTCTTT. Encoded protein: CASSLYVTEAFF.